This TCR beta chain is drawn from a study of T-cell memory formation after mild COVID-19. Constant-segment primers served in 5'RACE that generated TCR alpha and TCR beta cDNA libraries bearing sample barcodes and UMIs. Each CDR3 protein gets one entry after TCRdb re-called the 5' RACE reads with MiXCR. The sample lists some 210,000 distinct CDR3 sequences, under 12% occurring once. Concerning this clonotype itself: Antigen unknown.

Whole-study findings and limits: Within pre-infection memory, some responding clones were found, suggesting cross-reactive memory joined.

The sequence was obtained from a man aged 18-30 years who had mild COVID-19 (a few samples of this study predate the infection). Cell type and time point are not known. The specimen was PBMCs or a T cell subset sorted from them (not recorded which).

This CDR3 is CSANLKASDTQYF. The CDR3 DNA follows: TGCAGTGCTAACTTGAAGGCTTCAGATACGCAGTATTTT. The chain has TRBV20-1 and TRBJ2-3; D not resolved. The length of the CDR3 is 13 residues. Germline V gives CDR1 DFQATT, CDR2 SNEGSKA (reference sequence). V lost 4 bases, J lost 4 bases, and 12 bases lay in between.